Listed below are T cell receptor beta chains from one sample, sequenced in a study of blood T cell repertoires in COVID-19. TCRdb's table, derived via immunoSEQ multiplex PCR, lists solely in-frame clones and lacks some. The sample yields over 75,000 clones, 82% seen once. Sequencing was performed on peripheral blood. All receptors come from a man in his 70s with acute or convalescent COVID-19. Both conserved end residues are part of each CDR3. Each record gives: V gene, clone size, D gene, J gene, CDR3 DNA, CDR3 protein. The D gene is left open where the match is weak. Where a row states a size, it is once, few, many or the class of an expanded clone; other rows omit it.

TRBV9	NA	NA	TRBJ1-2	TGTGCCAGCAGCGTAGGAACATATGGCTATGGCTACACCTTC	CASSVGTYGYGYTF
TRBV15	NA	NA	TRBJ1-1	TGTGCCACCGGCGGTGAATCGTGGACTGCACATGAAGCTTTCTTT	CATGGESWTAHEAFF
TRBV7-8	NA	NA	TRBJ1-6	TGTGCCAGCAGCCGAGACAGTAATTCACCCCTCCACTTT	CASSRDSNSPLHF
TRBV9	NA	TRBD2	TRBJ2-2	TGTGCCAGCAGCGTAAAGGGATCGGGACTAGCGGGAGCTCGGACCGGGGAGCTGTTTTTT	CASSVKGSGLAGARTGELFF
TRBV29-1	NA	TRBD1	TRBJ1-5	TGCAGCGTTGAAGATCAGGGACAGGGCTCAGCCCTCCATTTT	CSVEDQGQGSALHF
TRBV5-1	few	TRBD2	TRBJ2-3	TGCGCCAGCAGCATCGGGTTAACTAGCGGGGACCCTAGCACAGATACGCAGTATTTT	CASSIGLTSGDPSTDTQYF
TRBV24-1	NA	NA	TRBJ1-2	TGTGCCACCAGTGGCCCAGGGTCTAACTATGGCTACACCTTC	CATSGPGSNYGYTF
TRBV7-9	NA	TRBD1	TRBJ1-2	TGTGCCAGCAGTAACGGACAGGGTCCTATGTATGGCTACACCTTC	CASSNGQGPMYGYTF
TRBV5-4	NA	NA	TRBJ2-7	TGTGCCAGCAGCCTCGACGGAACAGAGACATACGAGCAGTACTTC	CASSLDGTETYEQYF
TRBV30	NA	TRBD1	TRBJ1-6	TGTGCCTGGAGGAATCTCGCCGGGACAGGGGTTTTCGGCCTTTATAATTCACCCCTCCACTTT	CAWRNLAGTGVFGLYNSPLHF
TRBV5-1	NA	NA	TRBJ1-5	TGCGCCAGCAGCTTGTACGGGGATAGCAATCAGCCCCAGCATTTT	CASSLYGDSNQPQHF
TRBV9	NA	NA	TRBJ2-5	TGTGCCAGCAGCGGTAGACGGAGCCGCCCGGAGACCCAGTACTTC	CASSGRRSRPETQYF
TRBV4-1	NA	TRBD1	TRBJ1-3	TGCGCCAGCAGCCAAAACCCTCCCGGGACAGGGGGAAACACCATATATTTT	CASSQNPPGTGGNTIYF
TRBV9	NA	TRBD1	TRBJ1-2	TGTGCCAGCAGCGTAGGCCCAAATTCTGGGACAGGGGGCTATGGCTACACCTTC	CASSVGPNSGTGGYGYTF
TRBV4-2	NA	TRBD1	TRBJ1-2	TGTGCCAGCAGCCTAGGGACAGGCGTCGCCCTGGCTGGTGGCTACACCTTC	CASSLGTGVALAGGYTF
TRBV5-4	NA	NA	TRBJ1-1	TGTGCCAGCAGCCCTGATTGGGGGGCTGAAGCTTTCTTT	CASSPDWGAEAFF
TRBV30	NA	NA	TRBJ1-5	TGTGCCTGGAGTGCAGGGGATGGGCAGCCCCAGCATTTT	CAWSAGDGQPQHF
TRBV21-1	once	NA	TRBJ2-7	TGTGCCAGCAGGGACAGGGGGTCCCACGAGCAGTACTTC	CASRDRGSHEQYF
TRBV2	NA	NA	TRBJ1-5	TGTGCCAGCCAGGGACTGTATAGCAATCAGCCCCAGCATTTT	CASQGLYSNQPQHF
TRBV2	NA	TRBD1	TRBJ2-7	TGTGCCAGCAGTTCGGACAGGTCCCAAGTTCTGGGCTACGAGCAGTACTTC	CASSSDRSQVLGYEQYF
TRBV21-1	NA	NA	TRBJ1-6	TGTGCCAGCAGCAGCAGGGATTCACCCCTCCACTTT	CASSSRDSPLHF
TRBV7-8	NA	NA	TRBJ2-4	TGTGCCAGCAGCTCAGGAAGAAACATTCAGTACTTC	CASSSGRNIQYF
TRBV5-4	once	TRBD1	TRBJ2-3	TGTGCCAGCAGACAGGACAGGGGGCTGACAGATACGCAGTATTTT	CASRQDRGLTDTQYF
TRBV4-3	NA	NA	TRBJ2-7	TGCGCCAGCAGCCAAGGGGGCCAGCCAACCTACGAGCAGTACTTC	CASSQGGQPTYEQYF
TRBV30	NA	NA	TRBJ1-1	TGTGCCTGGAGTTTTGTTAGGAGAACTGAAGCTTTCTTT	CAWSFVRRTEAFF
TRBV27	NA	TRBD1	TRBJ1-2	TGTGCCAGCAGTTTCATCGCGGGACAGGGGAACTATGGCTACACCTTC	CASSFIAGQGNYGYTF
TRBV15	NA	TRBD2	TRBJ2-7	TGTGCCACCAGCAGAGGAATGGGGGGGAACGAGCAGTACTTC	CATSRGMGGNEQYF
TRBV3-1/TRBV3-2	NA	TRBD1	TRBJ1-2	TGTGCCAGCAGCCCCGAGACAGGGAGGCGGGGTGGCTACACCTTC	CASSPETGRRGGYTF
TRBV19	once	TRBD1	TRBJ2-7	TGTGCCAGTAGTATCGGACAGGGCTCCTACGAGCAGTACTTC	CASSIGQGSYEQYF
TRBV28	NA	NA	TRBJ2-7	TGTGCCAGCAGTCCCGGGTCTAGCGCAACATTGTGGGACGAGCAGTACTTC	CASSPGSSATLWDEQYF
TRBV27	NA	TRBD1	TRBJ1-3	TGTGCCAGCCGGCCTAGAGGGACAGACTCTGGAAACACCATATATTTT	CASRPRGTDSGNTIYF
TRBV5-6	NA	TRBD1	TRBJ1-5	TGTGCCAGCAGCTTGAGAGGACAGGGGCATCAGCCCCAGCATTTT	CASSLRGQGHQPQHF
TRBV30	NA	NA	TRBJ1-4	TGTGCCTGGAGTGATAGGACAGTGCTGTTTTTT	CAWSDRTVLFF
TRBV30	NA	TRBD1	TRBJ2-7	TGTGCCTGGAGGCTCCCGGACAGGGGGCGGTACGAGCAGTACTTC	CAWRLPDRGRYEQYF
TRBV2	NA	NA	TRBJ2-5	TGTGCCAGCAGTGAATGGAGAGAGACCCAGTACTTC	CASSEWRETQYF
TRBV6-6	NA	NA	TRBJ1-3	TGTGCCAGCAGCCCCGACAGCACGCGAAACACCATATATTTT	CASSPDSTRNTIYF
TRBV6-2/TRBV6-3	NA	TRBD2	TRBJ2-1	TGTGCCAGCAGTTACTGGCCTAGCGGGACCGTGGGGGATGAGCAGTTCTTC	CASSYWPSGTVGDEQFF
TRBV28	NA	NA	TRBJ1-5	TGTGCCAGCAGCCGGACAGAAAATGATCAGCCCCAGCATTTT	CASSRTENDQPQHF
TRBV6-1	NA	NA	TRBJ2-7	TGTGCCAGCAGTGAAGCCGGACATTCGGACTACTACGAGCAGTACTTC	CASSEAGHSDYYEQYF
TRBV15	NA	TRBD1	TRBJ1-5	TGTGCCACCAGCAGTGGAGATCTGGCAGGGGGAAGTCATCAGCCCCAGCATTTT	CATSSGDLAGGSHQPQHF
TRBV28	NA	NA	TRBJ1-3	TGTGCCAGCAGCGAACAGGCGGCTGGAAACACCATATATTTT	CASSEQAAGNTIYF
TRBV5-5	NA	NA	TRBJ1-2	TGTGCCAGCAGCGCAGGGGAGGGAGCGGCAGGGGTATATGGCTACACCTTC	CASSAGEGAAGVYGYTF
TRBV9	few	TRBD1	TRBJ1-6	TGTGCCAGCAGCGGGACAGGGCTAGGTTCACCCCTCCACTTT	CASSGTGLGSPLHF
TRBV3-1/TRBV3-2	once	TRBD2	TRBJ2-3	TGTGCCAGCAGCCAGGGTAGCGGGGGGGCCCATAGCACAGATACGCAGTATTTT	CASSQGSGGAHSTDTQYF
TRBV3-1/TRBV3-2	NA	NA	TRBJ1-3	TGTGCCAGCAGACATGCAGGGGCCCATGGAGGAAACACCATATATTTT	CASRHAGAHGGNTIYF
TRBV11-2	NA	NA	TRBJ1-3	TGTGCCAGCAGCCCCCGGGTTGAGCGAGGAAACACCATATATTTT	CASSPRVERGNTIYF
TRBV11-2	NA	NA	TRBJ2-1	TGTGCCAGCAGCTTAGTCGGGAGCTCCTACAATGAGCAGTTCTTC	CASSLVGSSYNEQFF
TRBV28	NA	NA	TRBJ2-1	TGTGCCAGCAGTTTATCGGGCCCAGCGGCTAATGAGCAGTTCTTC	CASSLSGPAANEQFF
TRBV11-2	NA	TRBD2	TRBJ2-1	TGTGCCAGCAGCTTAGTGGCGGGAGGCGTTGGCGAGCAGTTCTTC	CASSLVAGGVGEQFF
TRBV19	NA	TRBD2	TRBJ2-1	TGTGCCAGCTCTAGAGTAGCGGGAGGAGGCAATGAGCAGTTCTTC	CASSRVAGGGNEQFF